This T cell receptor (beta chain) was captured in a study of blood T cell repertoires in COVID-19. Study information: The cDNA or gDNA used as material had been derived from T cells, B-cell-depleted T cells, or PBMCs.

This clone was observed once. The CDR3 runs 15 residues. The V gene lost 1 base and the J gene lost 5 bases, with 14 bases spanning the gap. Germline V gene sequence: CDR1 SEHNR, CDR2 FQNEAQ (reference sequence). Source study methods: The authors estimated nucleated cell counts from reference gene primer amplification. Sequenced by immunoSEQ multiplex PCR; TCRdb stores in-frame clones only, minus some. For V, J and clone size, that table is used; D and trimming come from the DNA. Of about 170,000 clones listed, roughly 70% were seen once; the top ten hold 3%. This TCR came from a woman of 80 years or more with acute or convalescent COVID-19. This chain joins TRBV7-9 and TRBJ1-1, with D perhaps TRBD1 (6 bases). Sample: peripheral blood. The CDR3 reads CASSLVWGGLTEAFF. CDR3 DNA: TGTGCCAGCAGCTTAGTTTGGGGGGGCCTTACTGAAGCTTTCTTT.